Below are 27 T cell receptor beta chains sequenced from a single sample in a study of STAT5B mutations in CD4+ large granular lymphocyte leukemia. Only in-frame clones appear in the TCRdb table, and some are missing; sequencing was by immunoSEQ multiplex PCR. Among 45,000 to 55,000 clones listed, less than 85% were seen once. Sequences were obtained from CD4+ T cells from blood buffy coats. The receptors shown here come from a human donor in good health.

The chain links TRBV7-6 to TRBJ2-3; a weak D match, TRBD2 (5 bases). Trimming removed 0 bases at V and 0 bases at J, with 19 bases between. Germline lookup yields CDR1 SGHVS and CDR2 FNYEAQ. The CDR3 spans 19 residues. CDR3 in amino acids: CASSLAYRGGALSTDTQYF. For the CDR3, the DNA is TGTGCCAGCAGCTTAGCGTACCGGGGTGGAGCCCTTAGCACAGATACGCAGTATTTT. Supplemented by reference TRBV7-6 and TRBJ2-3, the full variable domain reads GAGVSQSPRYKVTKRGQDVALRCDPISGHVSLYWYRQALGQGPEFLTYFNYEAQQDKSGLPNDRFSAERPEGSISTLTIQRTEQRDSAMYRCASSLAYRGGALSTDTQYFGPGTRLTVL.

The DNA of the CDR3 is TGTGCCAGTAGTACGTCCGGGAACTACAATGAGCAGTTCTTC. This codes for CASSTSGNYNEQFF. This chain uses TRBV19 with TRBJ2-1, with TRBD2 as a possible D gene (5 bases). In germline, CDR1 is LNHDA, CDR2 SQIVND (reference sequence). V gave up 4 bases and J gave up 3 bases, with 10 bases separating them. The CDR3 runs to 14 residues. Using reference TRBV19 and TRBJ2-1 for the parts outside the CDR3, the full variable domain is DGGITQSPKYLFRKEGQNVTLSCEQNLNHDAMYWYRQDPGQGLRLIYYSQIVNDFQKGDIAEGYSVSREKKESFPLTVTSAQKNPTAFYLCASSTSGNYNEQFFGPGTRLTVL.

Only a few counts were recorded for this clone. J is TRBJ1-4 and V is TRBV18; D remains unclear. V was clipped by 3 bases and J by 3 bases, with 11 bases between them. The CDR3 length is 15 residues. CDR1 is KGHSH, CDR2 LQKENI, per germline. Here the CDR3 reads CASSPAAAANEKLFF. CDR3 DNA sequence: TGTGCCAGCTCACCGGCGGCCGCAGCTAATGAAAAACTGTTTTTT.

The chain combines TRBV7-8 with TRBJ1-4, with 7 bases aligning to TRBD1. Germline V gives CDR1 SGHVS, CDR2 FQNEAQ. V lost 3 bases to trimming and J lost 4 bases; unmatched junction nucleotides: 5. CDR3 length: 15 residues. CDR3 sequence (DNA): TGTGCCAGCAGCTTGGGACAGTGGAGTAATGAAAAACTGTTTTTT. Protein sequence: CASSLGQWSNEKLFF.

This rearrangement joins TRBV7-8 to TRBJ1-6, with no clear D. The CDR3 has 16 amino acids. The germline V and J ends were trimmed by 4 bases and 7 bases, with 17 bases remaining between them. CDR1 and CDR2 from the germline V gene are SGHVS and FQNEAQ. The chain's CDR3 is CASSSPSGLLNSPLHF. The CDR3 DNA reads as TGTGCCAGCAGCTCCCCTTCCGGACTCCTGAATTCACCCCTCCACTTT.

The chain combines TRBV28 with TRBJ1-6; 7 positions agree with TRBD1. Germline assignment: CDR1 MDHEN and CDR2 SYDVKM. Trimming at V came to 4 bases and at J to 9 bases, leaving 6 bases not matched to a gene. This CDR3 spans 14 amino acids. The CDR3 region is CASSSTGFTSPLHF. The DNA for the CDR3 is TGTGCCAGCAGTTCGACAGGGTTCACTTCACCCCTCCACTTT.

The V and J genes are TRBV28 and TRBJ1-1; D not resolved. Trimming stripped 7 bases from V and 1 base from J, with 7 bases between. CDR1 is MDHEN, CDR2 SYDVKM, per germline. This CDR3 contains 12 residues. CDR3 nucleotides: TGTGCCAGCATGGCGCCGAACACTGAAGCTTTCTTT. It translates to CASMAPNTEAFF.

The chain is built from TRBV10-3 and TRBJ2-3, with TRBD2 matching over 10 bases. CDR3 size: 15 residues. CDR1 is ENHRY, CDR2 SYGVKD, per germline. V shed 4 bases and J 3 bases; nucleotides not matched to a gene: 4. CDR3 coding DNA: TGTGCCATCAGTGTCCTAGCGGGGGCTACAGATACGCAGTATTTT. Translating gives CAISVLAGATDTQYF.

This clone was counted between two and nine times. J is TRBJ1-5 and V is TRBV10-3; 8 bases are shared with TRBD1. The CDR3 is 13 amino acids. The trim removed 4 bases at V and 6 bases at J, leaving 2 bases unmatched. CDR1 is ENHRY and CDR2 is SYGVKD in the germline V gene. CDR3 loop: CAISAGQAQPQHF. DNA of the CDR3: TGTGCCATCAGTGCGGGACAGGCTCAGCCCCAGCATTTT.

The genes are TRBV23-1 and TRBJ2-7; D is perhaps TRBD1 (6 bases). TRBV23-1 is noted as an ORF with a role that remains uncertain. CDR3 length: 15 residues. Between the trimmed V and J ends, which lost 1 base and 0 bases, there was a span of 10 bases. The CDR3 nucleotides read TGCGCCAGCAGTCAATTGTCAGGGGACTCCTACGAGCAGTACGTC. Encoded protein: CASSQLSGDSYEQYV.

J is TRBJ2-2 and V is TRBV30; D not resolved. The V gene lost 2 bases and the J gene lost 7 bases, with 14 bases spanning the gap. CDR3 size: 14 residues. Germline values: CDR1 GTSNPN, CDR2 SVGIG (reference sequence). The CDR3 loop is CAWSRYSVSGELFF. DNA for the CDR3: TGTGCCTGGAGTAGATACAGCGTAAGCGGGGAGCTGTTTTTT. The full variable domain, with the rest looked up from reference TRBV30 and TRBJ2-2, is SQTIHQWPATLVQPVGSPLSLECTVEGTSNPNLYWYRQAAGRGLQLLFYSVGIGQISSEVPQNLSASRPQDRQFILSSKKLLLSDSGFYLCAWSRYSVSGELFFGEGSRLTVL.

The chain recombines TRBV7-8 with TRBJ2-7; possibly TRBD1 for D (6 bases). The CDR3 is made up of 17 amino acids. V lost 0 bases and J lost 4, with 19 bases in between. Per germline, CDR1 SGHVS and CDR2 FQNEAQ. The CDR3 region is CASSLAGRDRSRYEQYV. The CDR3 DNA reads TGTGCCAGCAGCTTAGCGGGGAGAGACAGGAGCCGATACGAGCAGTACGTC.

The rearrangement joins TRBV6-5 to TRBJ1-4; 11 nucleotides agree with TRBD1. Unmatched junction bases numbered 9, after V lost 5 bases and J lost 10 bases. The CDR3 totals 15 residues. Germline CDR1 and CDR2: MNHEY and SVGAGI. The CDR3, as DNA: TGTGCCAGCAGTGTTTTCGGGACAGGGGGAGGAAAACTGTTTTTT. Translation: CASSVFGTGGGKLFF.

The V call is TRBV18, the J call TRBJ2-7; 9 positions match TRBD2. V was clipped by 1 base and J by 4 bases; unmatched bases: 11. The CDR3 has 17 amino acids. Germline assignment: CDR1 KGHSH and CDR2 LQKENI. The CDR3 nucleotides are TGTGCCAGCTCACCACGGGGTGATAGCGGGGGCCAGTACGAGCAGTACGTC. Translation: CASSPRGDSGGQYEQYV.

Notes on this clone: An end of the junction differs from the germline gene, which may be a read error. J is TRBJ1-3 and V is TRBV7-6, with no clear D. This CDR3 region has 14 residues. Per germline, CDR1 SGHVS and CDR2 FNYEAQ. The CDR3 loop is CASSLALSGDTIYF. CDR3 coding DNA: TGTGCCAGCAGCTTAGCCCTTTCTGGAGACACCATATATTTT.

A few counts support this clone. CDR3 protein: CATSSPGGEYGYTF. As DNA, the CDR3 is TGTGCCACCTCAAGTCCGGGGGGGGAATATGGCTACACCTTC. V is TRBV6-1 and J is TRBJ1-2; D may be TRBD1 (5 bases). Trimming took 10 bases from V and 5 from J, leaving 20 bases between them. The CDR3 contains 14 residues. CDR1 is MNHNS, CDR2 SASEGT, per germline.

The gene calls are TRBV5-1 and TRBJ2-2; weak D call: TRBD2 (6 bases). CDR1 SGHRS and CDR2 YFSETQ come from the germline V gene. V lost 6 bases and J 2 bases, leaving 17 bases between the germline ends. The CDR3 extends over 16 amino acids. The DNA of the CDR3 is TGCGCCAGCATAGGAGGGGCGGCGTTTAACACCGGGGAGCTGTTTTTT. Translating gives CASIGGAAFNTGELFF.

The chain recombines TRBV18 with TRBJ1-2, with TRBD1 identical over 12 bases. The ends lost 3 bases at V and 8 bases at J; junction bases unmatched: 4. CDR3 length equals 14 residues. The germline V gene has CDR1 KGHSH and CDR2 LQKENI. The DNA of the CDR3 is TGTGCCAGCTCACCCGACGGGACAGGGGGCGGCTACACCTTC. Translated: CASSPDGTGGGYTF. Looking up the rest from reference TRBV18 and TRBJ1-2 gives the full variable domain: NAGVMQNPRHLVRRRGQEARLRCSPMKGHSHVYWYRQLPEEGLKFMVYLQKENIIDESGMPKERFSAEFPKEGPSILRIQQVVRGDSAAYFCASSPDGTGGGYTFGSGTRLTVV.

The CDR3 here is CASSQSYNEQFF. CDR3 nucleotide sequence: TGTGCCAGCAGCCAATCCTACAATGAGCAGTTCTTC. V gene TRBV4-2 combines with J gene TRBJ2-1, with no clear D. V was pared by 2 bases and J by 1 base, with 0 bases between. This CDR3 is 12 amino acids long. Germline V gene data show CDR1 as LGHNA and CDR2 as YNFKEQ.

This chain joins TRBV6-5 and TRBJ1-2; 9 positions match TRBD1. V was clipped by 0 bases and J by 7 bases; unmatched bases: 6. From germline, CDR1 is MNHEY and CDR2 SVGAGI. This CDR3 is built from 15 residues. The CDR3 loop reads CASSYSWDRAGGYTF. CDR3 DNA sequence: TGTGCCAGCAGTTACTCCTGGGACAGGGCGGGTGGCTACACCTTC.

The J gene is TRBJ2-3, the V gene TRBV5-4; 9 bases agree with TRBD1. CDR1 is SGHNT and CDR2 is YYREEE in the germline V gene (reference sequence). Germline trimming cut 3 bases from V and 5 bases from J; bases unmatched to any gene: 1. The CDR3 loop spans 13 amino acids. CDR3 amino acids: CASSSDRGDTQYF. The CDR3 bases are TGTGCCAGCAGCTCGGACAGGGGAGATACGCAGTATTTT.

The chain links TRBV6-1 to TRBJ1-5; D ambiguous. The CDR3 length is 16 residues. Between the trimmed V and J ends, which lost 0 bases and 0 bases, there was a span of 9 bases. The germline V gene has CDR1 MNHNS and CDR2 SASEGT. CDR3 loop: CASSEALGYSNQPQHF. The CDR3 bases are TGTGCCAGCAGTGAAGCGCTGGGTTATAGCAATCAGCCCCAGCATTTT.

The rearrangement joins TRBV5-1 to TRBJ2-5, with TRBD1 identical over 11 bases. The CDR3 is 14 amino acids. V trimming: 4 bases; J trimming: 4 bases; junction bases outside the gene matches: 3. Germline CDR1 reads SGHRS; CDR2 reads YFSETQ. The CDR3: CASSVGTGGETQYF. The DNA for the CDR3 is TGCGCCAGCAGCGTGGGGACAGGGGGAGAGACCCAGTACTTC.

The chain employs TRBV5-1 and TRBJ2-3, with TRBD2 as a possible D gene (7 bases). V was trimmed by 5 bases and J by 2 bases, leaving 12 bases between them. CDR1 SGHRS and CDR2 YFSETQ come from the germline V gene. The CDR3 totals 14 residues. This chain's CDR3 is CASSPGGLTDTQYF. The CDR3 bases are TGCGCCAGCAGTCCCGGGGGGCTCACAGATACGCAGTATTTT.

Only one count was recorded for this clone. The genes are TRBV9 and TRBJ2-3; 9 bases fit TRBD2. Losses at the gene ends were 4 bases for V and 4 bases for J; bases not matched to a gene: 7. The CDR3 spans 15 residues. Germline V gives CDR1 SGDLS, CDR2 YYNGEE. The CDR3 spells CASSQAGGGPDTQYF. The CDR3, as DNA: TGTGCCAGCAGCCAGGCGGGGGGGGGCCCAGATACGCAGTATTTT.

This clone was recorded a few times. The chain combines TRBV10-3 with TRBJ1-1; D is unresolved. The length of the CDR3 is 14 residues. Germline-derived CDR1 and CDR2 are ENHRY and SYGVKD. V lost 0 bases and J 4 bases, leaving 9 bases between the germline ends. This CDR3 reads CAISESVGGTEAFF. CDR3 DNA sequence: TGTGCCATCAGTGAGTCGGTGGGAGGCACTGAAGCTTTCTTT.

The rearrangement links TRBV18 to TRBJ1-3; 12 bases match TRBD1. The germline V gene has CDR1 KGHSH and CDR2 LQKENI. Unmatched junction bases numbered 5, after V lost 8 bases and J lost 3 bases. The CDR3 consists of 15 residues. CDR3 sequence: CASGGQGASGNTIYF. The CDR3 nucleotides read TGTGCCAGCGGGGGACAGGGGGCGAGTGGAAACACCATATATTTT.